The 8 T cell receptor beta chains below come from one sample, sequenced in a study of blood T cell repertoires in COVID-19. Libraries were prepared by immunoSEQ multiplex PCR; TCRdb keeps only in-frame clonotypes and omits some of them. In the table there are about 250,000 clones, around 88% of which are singletons. Sequencing input: peripheral blood. Receptor source: a middle-aged man with active or convalescent COVID-19.

This sequence joins TRBV18 and TRBJ1-2, with D possibly TRBD1 on 6 matching bases. Germline CDR1 reads KGHSH; CDR2 reads LQKENI. Trimming pared 6 bases from V and 8 bases from J, leaving 22 bases between. The length of the CDR3 is 15 residues. The CDR3 DNA sequence: TGTGCCAGCTCCAGGGAATCAGGGGCTAGAGAAGGCTACACCTTC. As protein: CASSRESGAREGYTF.

This chain joins TRBV24-1 and TRBJ2-7; 7 positions agree with TRBD1. CDR1 is KGHDR and CDR2 is SFDVKD in the germline V gene. Losses at the gene ends were 4 bases for V and 3 bases for J; bases not matched to a gene: 8. The CDR3 runs 15 residues. The CDR3 sequence: CATSDSKQGLYEQYF. CDR3 coding DNA: TGTGCCACCAGTGACTCTAAACAGGGGCTCTACGAGCAGTACTTC.

The V call is TRBV19, the J call TRBJ1-5, with D maybe TRBD1 (6 bases). Germline V gene lookup returns CDR1 LNHDA and CDR2 SQIVND (reference sequence). The germline V and J ends were trimmed by 7 bases and 1 base, with 14 bases remaining between them. There are 15 residues in the CDR3. In DNA, the CDR3 is TGTGCCAGTACCCAGGACAGTTTAAGCAATCAGCCCCAGCATTTT. It specifies CASTQDSLSNQPQHF.

This chain uses TRBV3-1 (or the pseudogene TRBV3-2) with TRBJ1-5; D is unresolved. V lost 0 bases and J lost 5, with 5 bases in between. Germline V gene lookup returns CDR1 LGHDT and CDR2 YNNKEL (reference sequence). This CDR3 region has 13 residues. The DNA for the CDR3 is TGTGCCAGCAGCCAAGATCTAGATCAGCCCCAGCATTTT. Translating gives CASSQDLDQPQHF.

The chain recombines TRBV7-2 with TRBJ1-2; D remains unclear. The CDR3 has 12 residues. The germline CDR1 and CDR2 sequences are SGHTA and FQGNSA. V lost 4 bases to trimming and J lost 8 bases, with 11 bases between them. The CDR3 sequence: CASSSALGGYTF. The CDR3, as DNA: TGTGCCAGCAGCTCCGCCCTCGGGGGCTACACCTTC. The variable domain in full, completed from reference TRBV7-2 and TRBJ1-2, reads GAGVSQSPSNKVTEKGKDVELRCDPISGHTALYWYRQSLGQGLEFLIYFQGNSAPDKSGLPSDRFSAERTGGSVSTLTIQRTQQEDSAVYLCASSSALGGYTFGSGTRLTVV.

Notes on this clone: The germline gene is not matched at one end of the junction; a read error may be the cause. This sequence joins TRBV24-1 and TRBJ2-1; TRBD2 might be the D (7 bases). CDR3 length: 12 residues. Germline V gene data show CDR1 as KGHDR and CDR2 as SFDVKD. The CDR3 DNA follows: TGTGCCACCAGTGCTGAGGGGGGGCTAAGTATCTTC. Its protein is CATSAEGGLSIF.

J is TRBJ2-2 and V is TRBV19; TRBD2 might be the D (6 bases). The CDR3 consists of 16 residues. Germline V gene sequence: CDR1 LNHDA, CDR2 SQIVND (reference sequence). The V end lost 1 base, the J end lost 2 bases, and 11 bases lay between the germline ends. The CDR3 region has the DNA TGTGCCAGTAGTATAGTAAAGGGACTCAACACCGGGGAGCTGTTTTTT. The encoded protein is CASSIVKGLNTGELFF.

The V call is TRBV10-3, the J call TRBJ1-4; possibly TRBD1 for D (6 bases). The ends were cut back, 10 bases at V and 5 bases at J, with 17 bases in the middle. The germline CDR1 and CDR2 sequences are ENHRY and SYGVKD. This CDR3 is built from 14 residues. In DNA, the CDR3 is TGTGCCAGCCGGAGACAGGAAGAAAATGAAAAACTGTTTTTT. It is translated as CASRRQEENEKLFF.